The 29 T cell receptor beta chains listed next were all sequenced from one sample in a study of human T cells and chemical hapten exposure. The treatment here: therapeutic diphenylcyclopropenone sensitization with weekly scalp DPC. Unique molecular identifiers were linked by the library to individual cDNA molecules. TCRdb independently ran MiXCR on the reads; one entry per CDR3 protein. Among thousands of distinct CDR3 sequences listed, about 60% were seen once. This specimen consisted of whole blood, obtained before DPC sensitization or 2, 6, or about 24 weeks after (not recorded which). Source of these receptors: an adult with alopecia areata. Some clones in this sample may be carry-over from other donors' samples. This table probably holds off-target reads from a library built for another chain.

The J gene is TRBJ2-1, the V gene TRBV29-1, with D unclear. In germline, CDR1 is SQVTM, CDR2 ANQGSEA. V gave up 5 bases and J gave up 2 bases, with 13 bases separating them. CDR3 length: 14 residues. The CDR3, as DNA: TGCAGCGTTCGGCCAAGCGAGCCCTACAATGAGCAGTTCTTC. This translates into CSVRPSEPYNEQFF.

The V call is TRBV5-1, the J call TRBJ2-5, with D possibly matching TRBD2 (5 bases). The germline V gene encodes CDR1 SGHRS and CDR2 YFSETQ. Trimming cost V 0 bases and J 5 bases, with 14 bases left between them. The CDR3 is 15 amino acids. The CDR3 DNA sequence: TGCGCCAGCAGCTTGGCCACGGGGTGGCGGGAGACCCAGTACTTC. Encoded protein: CASSLATGWRETQYF.

The chain has TRBV10-1 and TRBJ2-1; D uncertain. Per germline, CDR1 WNHNN and CDR2 SYGVQD (reference sequence). The V and J ends lost 0 bases and 8 bases respectively, with 8 bases between them. The CDR3 has 13 residues. CDR3 protein: CASSESLGHEQFF. The CDR3 coding sequence is TGCGCCAGCAGTGAGTCGTTGGGCCATGAGCAGTTCTTC.

This chain joins TRBV7-2 and TRBJ2-1, with D perhaps given as TRBD1 or TRBD2 (5 bases each). CDR3 size: 15 residues. From germline, CDR1 is SGHTA and CDR2 FQGNSA. Trimming took 5 bases from V and 2 from J, leaving 13 bases between them. CDR3 sequence reads: CASSPDGATYNEQFF. CDR3 nucleotide sequence: TGTGCCAGCAGCCCGGACGGGGCCACCTACAATGAGCAGTTCTTC.

The chain carries TRBV11-3 and TRBJ2-1; 8 nucleotides match TRBD2. The V segment lost 3 bases and the J segment 3 bases; nucleotides outside the gene matches: 16. The CDR3 loop spans 19 amino acids. In germline, CDR1 is SGHNT, CDR2 YENEEA. The CDR3 loop is CASSFFRPVGAGVYNEQFF. Here the CDR3 DNA reads TGTGCCAGCAGCTTTTTCCGTCCCGTGGGAGCGGGAGTCTACAATGAGCAGTTCTTC.

This clonotype was seen a handful of times. The chain is built from TRBV18 and TRBJ2-1; TRBD1 agrees at 10 bases. V lost 3 bases, J lost 7 bases, and 6 bases stayed unmatched. Germline V CDR1 and CDR2: KGHSH, LQKENI. The CDR3 has 15 amino acids. Here the CDR3 reads CASSPGQGRRNEQFF. In nucleotides, the CDR3 is TGTGCCAGCTCACCGGGACAGGGGAGAAGAAATGAGCAGTTCTTC.

The V gene is TRBV6-5, the J gene TRBJ2-7, with D possibly TRBD2 on 5 matching bases. There are 14 residues in the CDR3. In germline, CDR1 is MNHEY, CDR2 SVGAGI. Trimming took off 1 base at V and 1 base at J, with 8 bases between the two ends. The CDR3 loop reads CASSYLRGSYEQYF. DNA for the CDR3: TGTGCCAGCAGTTACTTAAGAGGGTCCTACGAGCAGTACTTC.

V gene TRBV28 combines with J gene TRBJ2-5; TRBD1 matches at 10 bases. This CDR3 is 14 amino acids long. Germline V CDR1 and CDR2: MDHEN, SYDVKM. Germline trimming cut 7 bases from V and 4 bases from J; bases unmatched to any gene: 6. The CDR3 coding sequence is TGTGCCAGCAACCGCGGACAGGGGGTAGAGACCCAGTACTTC. It yields the protein CASNRGQGVETQYF.

The V and J genes are TRBV7-8 and TRBJ2-7; 8 bases fit TRBD2. The germline V gene has CDR1 SGHVS and CDR2 FQNEAQ. Unmatched junction bases numbered 18, after V lost 4 bases and J lost 7 bases. The CDR3 has 17 residues. The CDR3 DNA reads TGTGCCAGCAGCTACTCTTCGGGTAGCGGGAAGGTGGGGGAGCAGTACTTC. Amino acids: CASSYSSGSGKVGEQYF.

This clonotype was picked up a small number of times. The rearrangement uses TRBV20-1 and TRBJ2-7, with 11 bases aligning to TRBD1. Germline V gene data show CDR1 as DFQATT and CDR2 as SNEGSKA (reference sequence). The J segment lost 2 bases and the V segment lost 0 bases, leaving 3 bases of the junction unmatched. CDR3 length equals 15 residues. CDR3 in amino acids: CSARDRDRGTYEQYF. In DNA, the CDR3 is TGCAGTGCTAGAGATAGGGACAGGGGGACCTACGAGCAGTACTTC.

The rearrangement joins TRBV11-2 to TRBJ2-1; 9 bases align to TRBD1. Germline loops: CDR1 SGHAT, CDR2 FQNNGV. V shed 7 bases, J shed 5 bases, and the junction held 9 bases outside the gene matches. The CDR3 runs 15 residues. The CDR3 DNA follows: TGTGCCAGCAACAAAATCGGGACAGGGAACAATGAGCAGTTCTTC. Encoded protein: CASNKIGTGNNEQFF. The entire variable domain, with the rest obtained from reference TRBV11-2 and TRBJ2-1, is as follows: EAGVAQSPRYKIIEKRQSVAFWCNPISGHATLYWYQQILGQGPKLLIQFQNNGVVDDSQLPKDRFSAERLKGVDSTLKIQPAKLEDSAVYLCASNKIGTGNNEQFFGPGTRLTVL.

The gene calls are TRBV11-2 and TRBJ2-2, with D perhaps being TRBD1 or TRBD2 (6 bases each). In germline, CDR1 is SGHAT, CDR2 FQNNGV. There are 15 residues in the CDR3. V shed 5 bases and J shed 4 bases, with 14 bases lying between them. The CDR3 DNA sequence: TGTGCCAGCAGCAGAACCGGGGGCCTCACCGGGGAGCTGTTTTTT. This codes for CASSRTGGLTGELFF.

This sequence joins TRBV5-1 and TRBJ2-7; TRBD2 matches at 9 bases. Germline trimming cut 4 bases from V and 2 bases from J; bases unmatched to any gene: 7. This CDR3 has 15 residues. Per the germline V gene, CDR1 is SGHRS and CDR2 is YFSETQ. DNA of the CDR3: TGCGCCAGCAGCCAGGGAACTAGCGGGCCCTACGAGCAGTACTTC. Translated, it gives CASSQGTSGPYEQYF.

The gene calls are TRBV7-2 and TRBJ2-7; 8 bases match TRBD2. Germline CDR1 is SGHTA and CDR2 is FQGNSA. Germline trimming cut 8 bases from V and 3 bases from J; bases unmatched to any gene: 9. This CDR3 contains 14 residues. The CDR3 DNA follows: TGTGCCAGCCAACGGACGGGAGGGGTCTACGAGCAGTACTTC. Translated, it gives CASQRTGGVYEQYF.

This clonotype turned up a few times. The gene calls are TRBV7-2 and TRBJ2-7; 7 positions agree with TRBD2. The trim removed 5 bases at V and 0 bases at J, leaving 13 bases unmatched. The CDR3 sequence is 17 residues long. Germline loops: CDR1 SGHTA, CDR2 FQGNSA. This CDR3 is CASSLIPWEGPSYEQYF. CDR3 coding DNA: TGTGCCAGCAGCCTCATCCCATGGGAGGGCCCCTCCTACGAGCAGTACTTC.

This CDR3 reads CASSYSGEADTQYF. The CDR3 DNA follows: TGTGCCAGCAGTTACTCGGGGGAGGCAGATACGCAGTATTTT. The chain couples TRBV6-2 or TRBV6-3 to TRBJ2-3, with a tentative D call TRBD2 (6 bases). Trimming removed 0 bases at V and 4 bases at J, with 8 bases between. Germline loops: CDR1 MNHEY, CDR2 SVGEGT. CDR3 length equals 14 residues.

There are a few counts of this clonotype. The genes are TRBV12-3 or TRBV12-4 and TRBJ2-2; D uncertain. The CDR3 runs to 16 residues. Deletions cut 1 base from V and 2 bases from J, with 11 bases between. The CDR3 spells CASSLEGKGNTGELFF. In nucleotides, the CDR3 is TGTGCCAGCAGTTTAGAGGGAAAGGGTAACACCGGGGAGCTGTTTTTT.

This clonotype turned up a few times. The J gene is TRBJ2-7, the V gene TRBV24-1; the D is unclear. The CDR3 has 15 amino acids. Germline lookup yields CDR1 KGHDR and CDR2 SFDVKD. Trimming removed 2 bases from V and 5 bases from J, with 15 bases in between. The DNA for the CDR3 is TGTGCCACCAGTGATTCCCCTCGGGCAACGCACGAGCAGTACTTC. It specifies CATSDSPRATHEQYF.

The chain is built from TRBV18 and TRBJ2-1, with TRBD2 identical over 11 bases. Germline lookup yields CDR1 KGHSH and CDR2 LQKENI. V lost 5 bases, J lost 3 bases, and 3 bases stayed unmatched. The CDR3 totals 15 residues. The CDR3 nucleotides read TGTGCCAGCTCAACCGGACTAGCGGGCTACAATGAGCAGTTCTTC. It codes for CASSTGLAGYNEQFF.

This chain uses TRBV20-1 with TRBJ2-3, with 12 positions matching TRBD1. CDR3 size: 14 residues. V shed 6 bases and J 3 bases; nucleotides not matched to a gene: 4. The germline V gene has CDR1 DFQATT and CDR2 SNEGSKA (reference sequence). The CDR3: CSAGQGAETDTQYF. Written as DNA, the CDR3 is TGCAGTGCGGGACAGGGGGCGGAAACAGATACGCAGTATTTT.

This clonotype has a handful of counts. The chain recombines TRBV5-4 with TRBJ2-1, with a tentative D call TRBD1 (6 bases). Germline V CDR1 and CDR2: SGHNT, YYREEE (reference sequence). V lost 4 bases and J lost 5, with 16 bases in between. The CDR3 extends over 15 amino acids. CDR3 loop: CASSRQGSGDNEQFF. CDR3 DNA: TGTGCCAGCAGCCGTCAGGGGTCCGGGGACAATGAGCAGTTCTTC.

The rearrangement links TRBV12-3 or TRBV12-4 to TRBJ2-7, with a possible D match to TRBD1 (5 bases). V was shortened by 7 bases and J by 0 bases, with 16 bases between the two germline ends. The CDR3 runs to 15 residues. The CDR3 DNA follows: TGTGCCAGCACTATGGGGCCGGGCCCCTCCTACGAGCAGTACTTC. Protein sequence: CASTMGPGPSYEQYF.

The rearrangement joins TRBV7-8 to TRBJ2-7; D call uncertain. V shed 5 bases and J shed 3 bases, with 14 bases lying between them. This CDR3 region has 14 residues. CDR1 SGHVS and CDR2 FQNEAQ come from the germline V gene. This CDR3 is CASSAQPGIYEQYF. In DNA, the CDR3 is TGTGCCAGCAGCGCCCAACCTGGGATCTACGAGCAGTACTTC.

This chain connects TRBV11-3 to TRBJ2-1; 10 nucleotides agree with TRBD2. The J segment lost 6 bases and the V segment lost 4 bases, leaving 3 bases of the junction unmatched. The CDR3 has 14 amino acids. CDR1 and CDR2 (germline): SGHNT, YENEEA. The CDR3 DNA follows: TGTGCCAGCAGCTGGACTAGCGGACCCAATGAGCAGTTCTTC. Its translation is CASSWTSGPNEQFF.

The rearrangement uses TRBV7-2 and TRBJ2-1; a weak D match, TRBD2 (5 bases). The germline V gene encodes CDR1 SGHTA and CDR2 FQGNSA. There are 14 residues in the CDR3. Trimming pared 2 bases from V and 5 bases from J, leaving 10 bases between. The CDR3 region is CASSLSEGNNEQFF. The CDR3 DNA reads TGTGCCAGCAGCTTAAGCGAGGGCAACAATGAGCAGTTCTTC.

The rearrangement joins TRBV6-4 to TRBJ2-1; 9 nucleotides align to TRBD2. The CDR3 has 15 amino acids. With 3 bases clipped from V and 3 bases from J, the junction kept 3 bases outside the gene matches. Germline V CDR1 and CDR2: MRHNA, SNTAGT. The CDR3 loop reads CASSEGLAHYNEQFF. Written as DNA, the CDR3 is TGTGCCAGCAGTGAAGGACTAGCGCACTACAATGAGCAGTTCTTC.

J is TRBJ2-1 and V is TRBV29-1, with TRBD2 identical over 9 bases. The ends lost 8 bases at V and 6 bases at J; junction bases unmatched: 2. Germline V lookup: CDR1 SQVTM, CDR2 ANQGSEA. The CDR3 totals 11 residues. The CDR3, as DNA: TGCAGCTCGACTAGCGGCAATGAGCAGTTCTTC. Its protein is CSSTSGNEQFF.

In its sample, this clonotype was seen a few times. The rearrangement uses TRBV6-2 or TRBV6-3 and TRBJ2-7; 8 nucleotides align to TRBD1. This CDR3 contains 14 residues. The trim removed 7 bases at V and 3 bases at J, leaving 8 bases unmatched. Per germline, CDR1 MNHEY and CDR2 SVGEGT. DNA for the CDR3: TGTGCCAGCACGGCGCGGACAGGGATCTACGAGCAGTACTTC. Translation gives CASTARTGIYEQYF.

The CDR3 nucleotides are TGTGCCAGCAGCTTAGTGCGGGGCCTAAACACAGATACGCAGTATTTT. Its protein product is CASSLVRGLNTDTQYF. The rearrangement joins TRBV11-2 to TRBJ2-3, with D perhaps TRBD2 (6 bases). The germline V gene has CDR1 SGHAT and CDR2 FQNNGV. The CDR3 has 16 amino acids. Trimming left V 1 base short and J 2 bases short, with 13 bases between.